These 7 T cell receptor beta chains were sequenced from one sample in a study of beta chain features in type 1 diabetes. The whole isolated RNA underwent reverse transcription, so sequencing captured expressed TCRB transcripts. Generated by immunoSEQ multiplex PCR, the TCRdb table keeps only in-frame clones and is missing some. The sample has 300,000 to 350,000 clones, approximately 8% seen once. Sequencing was done on a sample of central memory CD4+ T cells from blood. All receptors derive from a young woman in good health.

This clone was counted between two and nine times. The gene calls are TRBV9 and TRBJ2-1; no reliable D call. The length of the CDR3 is 15 residues. Germline CDR1 is SGDLS and CDR2 is YYNGEE. V was clipped by 0 bases and J by 4 bases, with 11 bases between them. CDR3 in amino acids: CASSVAHSGYNEQFF. The DNA for the CDR3 is TGTGCCAGCAGCGTAGCCCACTCGGGTTACAATGAGCAGTTCTTC.

This chain uses TRBV10-3 with TRBJ1-3; 7 positions agree with TRBD1. V shed 2 bases, J shed 8 bases, and the junction held 9 bases outside the gene matches. Germline V gene lookup returns CDR1 ENHRY and CDR2 SYGVKD. The CDR3 has 15 residues. Here the CDR3 reads CAISEQGGLRDTIYF. The CDR3 nucleotides read TGTGCCATCAGTGAGCAGGGGGGACTACGGGACACCATATATTTT.

This clone has only a few counts. The chain has TRBV7-2 and TRBJ2-1, with 7 bases matching TRBD1. This CDR3 spans 15 amino acids. Looked up from germline, CDR1 is SGHTA and CDR2 is FQGNSA. Trimming cost V 4 bases and J 7 bases; bases outside gene matches: 10. CDR3 loop: CASSSTGSRVNEQFF. CDR3 coding DNA: TGTGCCAGCAGCTCGACAGGGAGCCGTGTAAATGAGCAGTTCTTC.

This clone appeared a few times. V and J are TRBV29-1 and TRBJ1-1; 7 bases match TRBD1. Germline V lookup: CDR1 SQVTM, CDR2 ANQGSEA. J gave up 1 base and V 6 bases, and 11 bases lay outside the gene matches. The CDR3 loop spans 15 amino acids. The CDR3 protein is CSVNQQGRGNTEAFF. For the CDR3, the DNA is TGCAGCGTCAACCAACAGGGGAGGGGGAACACTGAAGCTTTCTTT.

In its sample, this clone was seen a few times. For the CDR3, the DNA is TGTGCCAGTAGTACCTCAACCGTCTCCTACAATGAGCAGTTCTTC. This sequence encodes CASSTSTVSYNEQFF. V is TRBV19 and J is TRBJ2-1; no clear D gene. The V gene's germline CDR1 is LNHDA and CDR2 SQIVND (reference sequence). The CDR3 is made up of 15 amino acids. Between the trimmed V and J ends, which lost 4 bases and 0 bases, there was a span of 10 bases.

This chain connects TRBV7-8 to TRBJ2-4; 14 bases align to TRBD2. There are 16 residues in the CDR3. After removal of 3 bases from V and 7 bases from J, the junction contained 5 bases not matched to a gene. Germline CDR1 reads SGHVS; CDR2 reads FQNEAQ. Here the CDR3 DNA reads TGTGCCAGCAGCTTGACTAGCGGGAGGGCCCGGAACATTCAGTACTTC. Its protein is CASSLTSGRARNIQYF.

V is TRBV10-3 and J is TRBJ1-5; D gene uncertain. Germline assignment: CDR1 ENHRY and CDR2 SYGVKD. Deletions cut 2 bases from V and 5 bases from J, with 7 bases between. This CDR3 is 13 amino acids long. The CDR3 nucleotides read TGTGCCATCAGTGAGCCCCCAGATCAGCCCCAGCATTTT. This gives the protein CAISEPPDQPQHF.